This T cell receptor (beta chain) was found in a study of graft-versus-host responses after intestinal transplantation (dated by TCRdb to about 2021). Regarding the complete study: Multivisceral, liver-intestinal, or isolated intestinal transplants were received by the recipients. Anti-thymocyte globulin induction was given to all recipients, followed by maintenance tacrolimus and steroids for around three years. After intestinal transplantation, graft-versus-host and host-versus-graft alloreactive T cell clones were followed in the graft, circulation and bone marrow using bulk TCR-beta CDR3 sequencing. Alloreactive clones were identified by sequencing pre-transplant mixed lymphocyte reaction products and comparing them with unstimulated pre-transplant donor and recipient T cells. The cohort enrolled about two dozen intestinal transplant recipients, one of whom was a retransplant, and 3 patients without pretransplant specimens were excluded. A peak of at least 4% donor T cells among recipient peripheral blood mononuclear cells was the definition used for donor T cell macrochimerism. Rather than being sequenced by the commercial service, samples from three later patients were sequenced in-house on an Illumina MiSeq and processed with MiXCR. Beyond this particular receptor, the publication reports: Early after transplant, declines in HvG clones were associated with peak levels of circulating GvH clones. GvH clones were detected in recipient bone marrow, and some appeared earlier in ileal mucosa or blood, consistent with an intestinal mucosal origin. Patients with donor T cell macrochimerism had high GvH to HvG T cell clonal ratios in their allografts. The conclusions were limited by the relatively low number and heterogeneity of the intestinal transplant patients.

Turning to this clone: No qualities accompany the bases; no much larger clone lies one base away.

The CDR1 and CDR2 encoded by the germline V gene (reference sequence) are SGHNT and YYREEE. Inclusive of the bounding cysteine and phenylalanine, the CDR3 is 16 residues long. The sequence is cut down to CDR3 DNA, 48 bases in frame from base 1. The junction carries 11 bases between V and J, which are trimmed by 1 base and 0 bases respectively. The library came from the immunoSEQ multiplex PCR assay. For most patients, genomic DNA was isolated with the Qiagen DNeasy Blood and Tissue Kit and shipped frozen to Adaptive Biotechnologies for TCR sequencing. High-throughput TCR-beta CDR3 sequencing of genomic DNA from most patients was performed by Adaptive Biotechnologies. From the authors' description of their analysis: TCR sequencing data were retrieved from Adaptive's ImmunoSEQ software for some 19 patients, whereas a few other patients were processed with MiXCR and VDJtools. CD4 versus CD8 sorting errors were corrected by removing sequences found in both subsets at a frequency ratio below 5:1. CDR3 nucleotide sequences shared between donor and recipient were removed because their origin could not be assigned. To be classed as alloreactive, a clone needed at least 2-fold expansion over unstimulated cells and a minimum CFSE-low frequency of 0.002% (template counts) or 0.001% (read counts). Clones were considered mappable if detected in sequenced pre-transplant spleen, lymph node, or MLR CFSE-low populations of the donor or recipient. The cumulative frequency of alloreactive clones was calculated as a percentage of all sequences, weighted by copy number. Here the immuneACCESS table is served through TCRdb, limited to in-frame sequences with V and J called. Missing clones are a known gap in these copies; in checked studies unresolved V genes cover under half, and the rest lacks a known reason. V and J calls and clone size are copied from that table; D and trimming were computed from the DNA. For this sample the table gives tens of thousands of clones, of which 55% to 70% were detected only once. The ten biggest clones cover over 1% of the sample.

The sample's time point label, decoded: cells obtained before transplantation from donor or recipient. In the mixed lymphocyte reactions, roughly 200,000 CFSE-labeled pre-transplant responders were plated with roughly 200,000 irradiated violet-dye-labeled stimulators and cultured for over 5 days. Proliferating CD3+CD4+CFSE-low and CD3+CD8+CFSE-low responder cells were FACS-sorted on a BD Influx sorter after the mixed lymphocyte reaction. Rearrangement joined TRBV5-4 to TRBJ2-1; D gene: possibly TRBD1, on 5 matching bases. This TCR was recovered from a human patient who received an intestinal transplant. Sequencing was performed on alloreactive CD4+ T cells from a mixed lymphocyte reaction culture, taken before intestinal transplant. The label giving this sample's cell subset or site can be read as: CFSE-low proliferating T cells sorted from roughly six-day pre-transplant mixed lymphocyte reaction (GvH or HvG direction). The CDR3 protein: CASSLIGDSSYNEQFF. The bases read TGTGCCAGCAGCTTGATTGGCGACAGCTCCTACAATGAGCAGTTCTTC.